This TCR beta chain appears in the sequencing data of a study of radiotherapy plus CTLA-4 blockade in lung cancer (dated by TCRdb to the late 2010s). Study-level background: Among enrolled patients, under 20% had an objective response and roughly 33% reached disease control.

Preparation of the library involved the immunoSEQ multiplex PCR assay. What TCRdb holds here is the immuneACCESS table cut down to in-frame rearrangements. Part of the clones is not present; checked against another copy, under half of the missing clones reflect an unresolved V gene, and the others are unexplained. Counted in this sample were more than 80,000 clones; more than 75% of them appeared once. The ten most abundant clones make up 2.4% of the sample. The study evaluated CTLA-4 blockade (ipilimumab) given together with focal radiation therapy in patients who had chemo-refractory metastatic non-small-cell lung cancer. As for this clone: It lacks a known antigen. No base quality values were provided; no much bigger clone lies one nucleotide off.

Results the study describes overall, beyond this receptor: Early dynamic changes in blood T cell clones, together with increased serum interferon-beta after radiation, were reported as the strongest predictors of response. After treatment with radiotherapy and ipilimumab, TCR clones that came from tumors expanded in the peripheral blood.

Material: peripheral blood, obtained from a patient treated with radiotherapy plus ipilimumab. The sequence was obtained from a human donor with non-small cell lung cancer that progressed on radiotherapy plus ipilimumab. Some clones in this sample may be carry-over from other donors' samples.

For the CDR3, the sequence is CASSWIMDRGHGELFF. The sequenced DNA is TGTGCCAGCAGCTGGATAATGGACAGGGGGCACGGGGAGCTGTTTTTT. The chain is made from TRBV13 and TRBJ2-2; 11 junctional bases match TRBD1. After removal of 4 bases from V and 7 bases from J, the junction retains 8 bases not matched to a gene. Including cysteine and phenylalanine, the CDR3 has 16 amino acids. Left in the record is the CDR3 DNA by itself, 48 bases read in frame from the first base. CDR1 and CDR2 (PRHDT, FYEKMQ) derive from the germline V gene (reference sequence).